The 28 T cell receptor beta chains below all came from one sample that was sequenced in a study of neurological immune-mediated disorders. Time point described: longitudinal time-point 3. MiXCR was run by TCRdb on the 5' RACE reads, yielding one entry per CDR3 protein. The sample shows about 45,000 distinct CDR3 sequences, roughly 13% of them seen only once. Sequences were obtained from PBMCs. The receptor set was obtained from a young man in good health.

This clonotype was counted only a few times. The chain combines TRBV29-1 with TRBJ2-7; 7 nucleotides agree with TRBD2. V shed 7 bases, J shed 2 bases, and the junction held 11 bases outside the gene matches. CDR3 length: 14 residues. Germline CDR1 reads SQVTM; CDR2 reads ANQGSEA. Here the CDR3 DNA reads TGCAGCGCTGGGGGTTCTAGCGGAGCCTACGAGCAGTACTTC. It yields the protein CSAGGSSGAYEQYF.

There are many counts of this clonotype. This chain uses TRBV7-2 with TRBJ2-7; 8 positions agree with TRBD1. The CDR3 runs to 15 residues. The ends lost 5 bases at V and 3 bases at J; junction bases unmatched: 9. CDR1 is SGHTA, CDR2 FQGNSA, per germline. CDR3: CASSLAVGQGYEQYF. CDR3 sequence (DNA): TGTGCCAGCAGCCTTGCTGTCGGACAGGGCTACGAGCAGTACTTC.

In this sample, this clonotype turned up many times. This rearrangement joins TRBV5-1 to TRBJ2-7, with D maybe TRBD1 (6 bases). The CDR3 loop spans 15 amino acids. Trimming stripped 1 base from V and 3 bases from J, with 14 bases between. CDR1 and CDR2 (germline): SGHRS, YFSETQ. The CDR3 DNA sequence: TGCGCCAGCAGCTTGAATCGCAGAGGGGGCTACGAGCAGTACTTC. Its protein product is CASSLNRRGGYEQYF.

At least ten counts were recorded for this clonotype. The chain is built from TRBV5-1 and TRBJ2-7, with a tentative D call TRBD1 (5 bases). This CDR3 has 15 amino acids. Germline V CDR1 and CDR2: SGHRS, YFSETQ. Trimming stripped 0 bases from V and 2 bases from J, with 12 bases between. The DNA of the CDR3 is TGCGCCAGCAGCTTGGGTGGGGCAGAAGCCTACGAGCAGTACTTC. Encoded protein: CASSLGGAEAYEQYF.

Ten or more counts support this clonotype. This sequence joins TRBV5-6 and TRBJ2-7, with 8 bases that match TRBD1. Germline V gene lookup returns CDR1 SGHDT and CDR2 YYEEEE. The CDR3 sequence is 15 residues long. Germline trimming cut 2 bases from V and 6 bases from J; bases unmatched to any gene: 10. The CDR3: CASSFWDRSPSEQYF. The CDR3 DNA reads TGTGCCAGCAGCTTTTGGGACAGGTCCCCAAGCGAGCAGTACTTC.

This clonotype was detected only a few times. The chain is built from TRBV5-5 and TRBJ2-3, with 9 bases aligning to TRBD2. The V and J ends lost 1 base and 5 bases, in that order; junction bases with no gene match: 5. Germline-derived CDR1 and CDR2 are SGHKS and YYEKEE (reference sequence). This CDR3 contains 15 residues. The CDR3 sequence is CASSLIAGALDTQYF. Here the CDR3 DNA reads TGTGCCAGCAGCTTGATAGCGGGAGCATTAGATACGCAGTATTTT.

This clonotype was seen ten or more times. The chain recombines TRBV2 with TRBJ1-2, with a weak D call TRBD1 (5 bases). This CDR3 contains 13 residues. Trimming stripped 4 bases from V and 8 bases from J, with 14 bases between. Germline V gene sequence: CDR1 SNHLY, CDR2 FYNNEI. Here the CDR3 DNA reads TGTGCCAGCAGTGTTGGTAGGGGAAGAGGCTACACCTTC. This translates into CASSVGRGRGYTF.

This clonotype was counted at least ten times. The chain recombines TRBV14 with TRBJ2-3, with a tentative D call TRBD1 (6 bases). The ends were cut back, 4 bases at V and 2 bases at J, with 10 bases in the middle. CDR3 length: 14 residues. Germline CDR1 reads SGHDN; CDR2 reads FVKESK. CDR3 region: CASSLRGYTDTQYF. The CDR3 region has the DNA TGTGCCAGCAGCCTAAGGGGGTACACAGATACGCAGTATTTT.

The gene calls are TRBV2 and TRBJ2-7; tentatively, D is TRBD1 (6 bases). V dropped 8 bases and J dropped 3 bases, with 17 bases sitting between them. Germline assignment: CDR1 SNHLY and CDR2 FYNNEI. The CDR3 extends over 14 amino acids. Here the CDR3 reads CASQERTVFYEQYF. CDR3 in DNA: TGTGCCAGCCAGGAGAGGACAGTATTCTACGAGCAGTACTTC.

This clonotype was seen many times. The rearrangement uses TRBV25-1 and TRBJ2-1; D gene unclear. Deletions cut 3 bases from V and 12 bases from J, with 12 bases between. The V gene's germline CDR1 is MGHDK and CDR2 SYGVNS. CDR3 size: 12 residues. The CDR3 protein is CASSEVGLWQFF. For the CDR3, the DNA is TGTGCCAGCAGTGAGGTGGGGTTGTGGCAGTTCTTC.

The sample holds a few counts of this clonotype. The rearrangement links TRBV5-1 to TRBJ2-6; 8 bases map to TRBD1. Germline values: CDR1 SGHRS, CDR2 YFSETQ. With V trimmed by 4 bases and J by 0 bases, 12 bases remained unmatched. This CDR3 spans 19 amino acids. This CDR3 reads CASSPEGRGLNSGANVLTF. CDR3 DNA: TGCGCCAGCAGCCCAGAAGGCAGGGGGCTTAACTCTGGGGCCAACGTCCTGACTTTC.

In its sample, this clonotype was seen many times. The CDR3 nucleotides are TGCAGTGCTAGAGATGCCACTAGCGAAAAAGAGACCCAGTACTTC. Translation: CSARDATSEKETQYF. This chain connects TRBV20-1 to TRBJ2-5; 7 positions match TRBD2. This CDR3 contains 15 residues. The V and J ends lost 0 bases and 3 bases, in that order; junction bases with no gene match: 7. Germline values: CDR1 DFQATT, CDR2 SNEGSKA (reference sequence).

In this sample, this clonotype turned up many times. The chain employs TRBV24-1 and TRBJ2-7; D is perhaps TRBD1 (5 bases). The CDR3 contains 12 residues. Trimming shortened V by 7 bases and J by 1 base, and 7 bases separated the two germline ends. Germline CDR1 KGHDR, CDR2 SFDVKD. The DNA for the CDR3 is TGTGCCACCAGCGCAGGGTCCTACGAGCAGTACTTC. Protein product: CATSAGSYEQYF.

This clonotype was seen at least ten times. The chain carries TRBV27 and TRBJ1-5; D perhaps matches TRBD1 (6 bases). The V end was cut by 8 bases, the J end by 0 bases, with 14 bases between. The CDR3 loop spans 15 amino acids. Germline loops: CDR1 MNHEY, CDR2 SMNVEV (reference sequence). In DNA, the CDR3 is TGTGCCAGCGGGAACAGGGCATATAGCAATCAGCCCCAGCATTTT. Translating it yields CASGNRAYSNQPQHF.

There are many counts of this clonotype. This chain uses TRBV7-9 with TRBJ2-7, with D unresolved. Trimming stripped 6 bases from V and 7 bases from J, with 7 bases between. The germline V gene encodes CDR1 SEHNR and CDR2 FQNEAQ (reference sequence). The CDR3 is 10 amino acids. The CDR3 is CASRRSEQYF. The DNA for the CDR3 is TGTGCCAGCAGACGGAGTGAGCAGTACTTC.

At least ten counts were recorded for this clonotype. V usage is TRBV18 and J usage is TRBJ2-1; D tentatively fits TRBD1 or TRBD2 (5 bases each). V shed 4 bases and J shed 6 bases, with 13 bases lying between them. Per the germline V gene, CDR1 is KGHSH and CDR2 is LQKENI. The CDR3 is made up of 14 amino acids. The CDR3 is CASSRPGTGNEQFF. CDR3 DNA sequence: TGTGCCAGCTCACGCCCCGGGACGGGCAATGAGCAGTTCTTC.

Ten or more counts support this clonotype. CDR3 sequence reads: CASSYTGRRADTQYF. Written as DNA, the CDR3 is TGTGCCAGCAGTTACACGGGAAGGAGGGCAGATACGCAGTATTTT. This rearrangement joins TRBV6-5 to TRBJ2-3; the D gene is possibly TRBD2 (6 bases). Trimming removed 2 bases from V and 4 bases from J, with 13 bases in between. Germline V gives CDR1 MNHEY, CDR2 SVGAGI. This CDR3 has 15 amino acids.

A note on this clonotype: Its ends do not fully match the called genes, so a read error is possible. The chain joins TRBV27 to TRBJ2-2, with D possibly matching TRBD2 (5 bases). This CDR3 is 14 amino acids long. CDR1 and CDR2 from the germline V gene are MNHEY and SMNVEV (reference sequence). In nucleotides, the CDR3 is TGTGCCAGGAGTTCCCGGCCGAACACCGGGGAGCTGATTTTT. It codes for CARSSRPNTGELIF.

This clonotype was detected ten times or more. The rearrangement links TRBV5-1 to TRBJ2-7, with 7 bases fitting TRBD1. The CDR3 spans 15 residues. CDR1 SGHRS and CDR2 YFSETQ come from the germline V gene. Germline trimming cut 3 bases from V and 6 bases from J; bases unmatched to any gene: 12. The CDR3 nucleotides are TGCGCCAGCAGCTCGATAGACAGGGCGGGTTCCGAGCAGTACTTC. Its translation: CASSSIDRAGSEQYF.

This clonotype was observed at least ten times. The chain is built from TRBV3-1 and TRBJ2-3, with a weak D call TRBD2 (5 bases). The CDR3 runs 17 residues. Germline CDR1 is LGHDT and CDR2 is YNNKEL (reference sequence). The V end lost 0 bases, the J end lost 2 bases, and 15 bases lay between the germline ends. CDR3 amino acids: CASSQDRGQEPTDTQYF. The CDR3 DNA reads TGTGCCAGCAGCCAAGATAGAGGGCAGGAGCCCACAGATACGCAGTATTTT.

This clonotype was counted many times. The chain combines TRBV3-1 with TRBJ2-6; D may be TRBD1 or TRBD2 (5 bases each). CDR3 length: 18 residues. In germline, CDR1 is LGHDT, CDR2 YNNKEL (reference sequence). Trimming left V 4 bases short and J 0 bases short, with 16 bases between. The DNA for the CDR3 is TGTGCCAGCAGCCTCCCCGGGGCCCCGAACTCTGGGGCCAACGTCCTGACTTTC. It encodes CASSLPGAPNSGANVLTF.

This clonotype has at least ten counts. Written as DNA, the CDR3 is TGCGCCAGCAGCTTGTTGGGATTCGGGACTAGCGGGACTAAAGATACGCAGTATTTT. This gives the protein CASSLLGFGTSGTKDTQYF. J is TRBJ2-3 and V is TRBV5-1; 13 bases map to TRBD2. The CDR3 extends over 19 amino acids. Trimming took 1 base from V and 5 from J; bases not matched to a gene: 13. CDR1 is SGHRS, CDR2 YFSETQ, per germline. Combining the CDR3 with reference TRBV5-1 and TRBJ2-3 gives the whole variable domain KAGVTQTPRYLIKTRGQQVTLSCSPISGHRSVSWYQQTPGQGLQFLFEYFSETQRNKGNFPGRFSGRQFSNSRSEMNVSTLELGDSALYLCASSLLGFGTSGTKDTQYFGPGTRLTVL.

This clonotype has ten or more counts. The chain couples TRBV5-1 to TRBJ1-1; D may be TRBD1 (5 bases). The CDR3 extends over 14 amino acids. Per germline, CDR1 SGHRS and CDR2 YFSETQ. The V gene lost 4 bases and the J gene lost 1 base, with 11 bases spanning the gap. The CDR3 region has the DNA TGCGCCAGCAGCGCCTACGGGACGAACACTGAAGCTTTCTTT. Residues: CASSAYGTNTEAFF.

This clonotype was seen a few times. The genes are TRBV18 and TRBJ2-7; 7 bases match TRBD1. Germline V CDR1 and CDR2: KGHSH, LQKENI. The V segment lost 3 bases and the J segment 3 bases; nucleotides outside the gene matches: 5. The CDR3 spans 14 residues. DNA of the CDR3: TGTGCCAGCTCACCCGGGACAGAGATCTACGAGCAGTACTTC. Its translation is CASSPGTEIYEQYF.

This clonotype was observed at least ten times. The chain has TRBV5-1 and TRBJ1-2; D is uncertain. The V and J ends lost 0 bases and 4 bases respectively, with 13 bases between them. Germline CDR1 and CDR2: SGHRS and YFSETQ. The length of the CDR3 is 15 residues. This CDR3 reads CASSLAISDFYGYTF. As DNA, the CDR3 is TGCGCCAGCAGCTTGGCCATTAGCGACTTCTATGGCTACACCTTC.

This clonotype was counted at least ten times. The V call is TRBV7-2, the J call TRBJ1-1; perhaps TRBD1 as D (6 bases). The CDR3 loop spans 15 amino acids. The germline V gene has CDR1 SGHTA and CDR2 FQGNSA. The V and J ends lost 5 bases and 5 bases respectively, with 18 bases between them. The CDR3 reads CASSGRGRGGTEAFF. The CDR3, as DNA: TGTGCCAGCAGCGGGCGGGGCAGGGGTGGAACTGAAGCTTTCTTT.

Points on this clonotype: This may be a read error: a much more frequent sequence differs by one nucleotide. This chain links TRBV6-4 with TRBJ1-1; 7 positions match TRBD1. The CDR3 totals 15 residues. In germline, CDR1 is MRHNA, CDR2 SNTAGT. With V trimmed by 3 bases and J by 6 bases, 10 bases remained unmatched. The CDR3 region is CASSETGAEGAEAFF. CDR3 sequence (DNA): TGTGCCAGCAGTGAAACAGGGGCCGAGGGGGCTGAAGCTTTCTTT.

The rearrangement links TRBV5-6 to TRBJ2-4; 10 positions agree with TRBD1. The junction had 2 bases not matched to a gene; V was cut back by 4 bases and J by 1 base. This CDR3 spans 15 amino acids. Looked up from germline, CDR1 is SGHDT and CDR2 is YYEEEE. The CDR3 nucleotides read TGTGCCAGCAGCGGGGGACAGGGGGCCAAAAACATTCAGTACTTC. Amino acids: CASSGGQGAKNIQYF.